This TCR beta chain was identified in a study of siplizumab effects on memory and regulatory T cells. Study-level points and caveats: No assignable naive or memory phenotype existed for roughly 75-97% of proliferating CD4+ or CD8+ clones. Mapping to unstimulated subsets was achieved for only a minor fraction of alloreactive clones. Sequences that were alloreactive and traceable to unstimulated CD4+ memory cells were significantly reduced by siplizumab.

Per germline, CDR1 SNHLY and CDR2 FYNNEI. Trimming stripped 4 bases from V and 1 base from J, with 11 bases between. The CDR3 covers 14 residues. As for this clone: Its antigen is unidentified.

Some 100,000 TCR templates were measured in each sample. Generated by immunoSEQ multiplex PCR, the TCRdb table keeps only in-frame clones and is missing some. The sample has roughly 25,000 clones, around 80% seen once; the top ten hold about 22%. The sample comprised memory CD4+ T cells sorted from blood. The rearrangement links TRBV2 to TRBJ2-7; D possibly uses TRBD1 or TRBD2 (6 bases each). This TCR was recovered from a human donor in good health. The CDR3 DNA reads as TGTGCCAGCAGTGGGGGGGCAGGATCCTACGAGCAGTACTTC. The encoded protein is CASSGGAGSYEQYF.